A single sample is the source of the 27 T cell receptor beta chains below, sequenced in a study of shared clonotypes between healthy human individuals. Terminally differentiated effector memory CD45RA+ cells were excluded from the naive CD8 cells, which were CD45RO-negative and positively selected for CCR7. TCRdb keeps only in-frame clones here, not all; method: immunoSEQ multiplex PCR. The repertoire includes about 2.2 million clones, 85% to 95% of them detected once, and about 1.6% sits in the top ten. Material: naive CD8+ T cells from PBMCs. The receptors stem from a man aged 18 to 30 in good health. Some clones in this sample may be carry-over from other donors' samples.

V is TRBV7-2 and J is TRBJ2-7; 10 bases are shared with TRBD2. The CDR3 totals 14 residues. J lost 4 bases, V lost 5 bases, and 5 bases had no gene match. Per the germline V gene, CDR1 is SGHTA and CDR2 is FQGNSA. As DNA, the CDR3 is TGTGCCAGCAGCCGTCTAGCGGGAGCATACGAGCAGTACTTC. It specifies CASSRLAGAYEQYF.

Regarding this clone: Additional DNA sequences in this sample encode the identical CDR3. The gene calls are TRBV11-2 and TRBJ2-7; D uncertain. From germline, CDR1 is SGHAT and CDR2 FQNNGV. With 1 base removed from V and 5 bases from J, the gap between germline ends came to 9 bases. The CDR3 totals 13 residues. In DNA form, the CDR3 reads TGTGCCAGCAGCTTAGGGGTCAGGAACGAGCAGTACTTC. This codes for CASSLGVRNEQYF. Full variable domain (rest looked up from reference TRBV11-2 and TRBJ2-7): EAGVAQSPRYKIIEKRQSVAFWCNPISGHATLYWYQQILGQGPKLLIQFQNNGVVDDSQLPKDRFSAERLKGVDSTLKIQPAKLEDSAVYLCASSLGVRNEQYFGPGTRLTVT.

The chain couples TRBV2 to TRBJ2-4, with D possibly being TRBD2 (6 bases). Trimming removed 2 bases from V and 4 bases from J, with 12 bases in between. Germline V gives CDR1 SNHLY, CDR2 FYNNEI. The CDR3 contains 15 residues. The CDR3 region is CASSEPRGRKNIQYF. The CDR3 region has the DNA TGTGCCAGCAGTGAACCTCGGGGGAGGAAAAACATTCAGTACTTC.

This chain uses TRBV7-8 with TRBJ2-3, with 7 nucleotides matching TRBD2. The ends lost 5 bases at V and 2 bases at J; junction bases unmatched: 10. The length of the CDR3 is 16 residues. The germline gives CDR1 SGHVS, CDR2 FQNEAQ. The CDR3 DNA sequence: TGTGCCAGCAGCCCCCCTAGCGGTAGGAACACAGATACGCAGTATTTT. It yields the protein CASSPPSGRNTDTQYF.

The chain carries TRBV27 and TRBJ2-1; 10 positions match TRBD2. The CDR3 length is 15 residues. Per the germline V gene, CDR1 is MNHEY and CDR2 is SMNVEV (reference sequence). V dropped 5 bases and J dropped 8; count of bases not matched to a gene: 9. Written as DNA, the CDR3 is TGTGCCAGCAGTCTGCGACTAGCGGGCAGGGATGAGCAGTTCTTC. This encodes CASSLRLAGRDEQFF.

This clone came up once. The chain employs TRBV5-1 and TRBJ1-2; a possible D gene is TRBD1 (5 bases). Germline-derived CDR1 and CDR2 are SGHRS and YFSETQ. The CDR3 length is 14 residues. V was trimmed by 0 bases and J by 6 bases, leaving 12 bases between them. CDR3 DNA: TGCGCCAGCAGCTTGGGGCAGGGAATCGATGGCTACACCTTC. It yields the protein CASSLGQGIDGYTF.

J is TRBJ1-2 and V is TRBV5-6; D gene uncertain. Per germline, CDR1 SGHDT and CDR2 YYEEEE. This CDR3 spans 17 amino acids. V was shortened by 4 bases and J by 0 bases, with 19 bases between the two germline ends. The CDR3 here is CASSQDRLTDANYGYTF. As DNA, the CDR3 is TGTGCCAGCAGCCAAGACCGACTAACAGATGCTAACTATGGCTACACCTTC. Full variable domain (outside the CDR3, taken from reference TRBV5-6 and TRBJ1-2): DAGVTQSPTHLIKTRGQQVTLRCSPKSGHDTVSWYQQALGQGPQFIFQYYEEEERQRGNFPDRFSGHQFPNYSSELNVNALLLGDSALYLCASSQDRLTDANYGYTFGSGTRLTVV.

The chain has TRBV29-1 and TRBJ2-7, with D possibly TRBD2 on 6 matching bases. V dropped 1 base and J dropped 2 bases, with 12 bases sitting between them. CDR3 size: 14 residues. Germline V CDR1 and CDR2: SQVTM, ANQGSEA. CDR3 sequence (DNA): TGCAGCGTTGAAGTAGTAGCGGACCCCTACGAGCAGTACTTC. It encodes CSVEVVADPYEQYF.

The CDR3 protein is CASSRGGLAGGPTNPQYF. The CDR3 DNA reads as TGCGCCAGCAGCCGGGGGGGACTAGCGGGAGGCCCTACGAACCCGCAGTATTTT. This chain links TRBV5-1 with TRBJ2-3, with 15 bases that match TRBD2. Germline V gene sequence: CDR1 SGHRS, CDR2 YFSETQ. The CDR3 has 18 residues. V lost 4 bases to trimming and J lost 10 bases; unmatched junction nucleotides: 16.

In regard to this clone: The same CDR3 can be traced to other DNA sequences in this sample. The chain recombines TRBV7-2 with TRBJ2-1; 7 bases are a match to TRBD2. Trimming removed 0 bases from V and 0 bases from J; junction bases left unmatched: 5. The CDR3 has 17 residues. Germline assignment: CDR1 SGHTA and CDR2 FQGNSA. This CDR3 reads CASSLAPSGVSYNEQFF. DNA for the CDR3: TGTGCCAGCAGCTTAGCCCCAAGCGGGGTCTCCTACAATGAGCAGTTCTTC.

The chain joins TRBV5-4 to TRBJ1-2; no definite D call. The ends were cut back, 2 bases at V and 0 bases at J, with 5 bases in the middle. CDR1 and CDR2 from the germline V gene are SGHNT and YYREEE (reference sequence). This CDR3 contains 13 residues. The CDR3 loop is CASSFGSNYGYTF. Here the CDR3 DNA reads TGTGCCAGCAGCTTCGGATCTAACTATGGCTACACCTTC.

The chain combines TRBV5-4 with TRBJ2-3; maybe TRBD2 (5 bases). Trimming shortened V by 3 bases and J by 5 bases, and 19 bases separated the two germline ends. CDR1 is SGHNT, CDR2 YYREEE, per germline (reference sequence). There are 16 residues in the CDR3. The CDR3 nucleotides are TGTGCCAGCAGCTCCTTAGCGCGCGCCCCCCAAGATACGCAGTATTTT. It is translated as CASSSLARAPQDTQYF.

The chain is built from TRBV7-3 and TRBJ2-3; D perhaps matches TRBD2 (6 bases). This CDR3 has 19 amino acids. Trimming left V 5 bases short and J 4 bases short, with 28 bases between. Per germline, CDR1 SGHTA and CDR2 FQGTGA. The CDR3 region has the DNA TGTGCCAGCAGCCACCCCCCCGGCGGGAACATCTTTGGCGCAGATACGCAGTATTTT. It is translated as CASSHPPGGNIFGADTQYF.

This CDR3 is CASTISGTNTEAFF. The DNA for the CDR3 is TGTGCCAGTACTATCTCGGGGACGAACACTGAAGCTTTCTTT. The chain uses TRBV19 and TRBJ1-1; weak D call: TRBD1 (5 bases). This CDR3 has 14 amino acids. Germline assignment: CDR1 LNHDA and CDR2 SQIVND (reference sequence). Trimming pared 7 bases from V and 1 base from J, leaving 13 bases between.

This clone showed up just a few times. Other DNA sequences in the same sample also yield this CDR3. The V and J genes are TRBV5-4 and TRBJ2-1; weak D call: TRBD2 (6 bases). The CDR3 totals 13 residues. The germline V gene has CDR1 SGHNT and CDR2 YYREEE (reference sequence). Trimming took 4 bases from V and 4 from J, leaving 9 bases between them. The CDR3 region is CASSQRAYNEQFF. Here the CDR3 DNA reads TGTGCCAGCAGCCAGCGGGCTTACAATGAGCAGTTCTTC.

Regarding this clone: The sample holds other DNA sequences that translate to the same CDR3. The J gene is TRBJ2-7, the V gene TRBV6-5; D ambiguous. Germline CDR1 MNHEY, CDR2 SVGAGI. The CDR3 is 13 residues long. The V end lost 3 bases, the J end lost 2 bases, and 8 bases lay between the germline ends. Here the CDR3 DNA reads TGTGCCAGCAGTTATGGTGAGGCCTACGAGCAGTACTTC. Translated, it gives CASSYGEAYEQYF.

V gene TRBV18 combines with J gene TRBJ2-7; possible D gene TRBD1, 5 bases. Trimming pared 0 bases from V and 5 bases from J, leaving 11 bases between. Germline V gene data show CDR1 as KGHSH and CDR2 as LQKENI. The CDR3 consists of 14 residues. For the CDR3, the DNA is TGTGCCAGCTCACCACCGGACAACCGTAACGAGCAGTACTTC. Encoded protein: CASSPPDNRNEQYF. Using reference TRBV18 and TRBJ2-7 for the parts outside the CDR3, the full variable domain is NAGVMQNPRHLVRRRGQEARLRCSPMKGHSHVYWYRQLPEEGLKFMVYLQKENIIDESGMPKERFSAEFPKEGPSILRIQQVVRGDSAAYFCASSPPDNRNEQYFGPGTRLTVT.

The rearrangement uses TRBV4-2 and TRBJ1-2, with D possibly matching TRBD1 (6 bases). From germline, CDR1 is LGHNA and CDR2 YNFKEQ. The germline V and J ends were trimmed by 2 bases and 5 bases, with 21 bases remaining between them. This CDR3 comprises 17 residues. CDR3 protein: CASSQHTGTSIGYGYTF. CDR3 coding DNA: TGTGCCAGCAGCCAACATACCGGGACATCAATCGGGTATGGCTACACCTTC.

The chain employs TRBV21-1 and TRBJ2-4. TRBV21-1 represents a pseudogene. The CDR3 is 19 amino acids. CDR3 DNA sequence: TGTGCCAGCAGCTCCCGGGACCTAAAGTTGGTAGTTGGGAAAAACATTCAGTACTTC. Translating gives CASSSRDLKLVVGKNIQYF.

The J gene is TRBJ2-4, the V gene TRBV28; no clear D. Germline CDR1 and CDR2: MDHEN and SYDVKM. CDR3 length equals 16 residues. The V end lost 5 bases, the J end lost 8 bases, and 22 bases lay between the germline ends. The CDR3 is CASSSPEMGKADIQYF. DNA of the CDR3: TGTGCCAGCAGTAGCCCAGAGATGGGGAAGGCGGACATTCAGTACTTC.

V gene TRBV4-3 combines with J gene TRBJ2-5; D gene uncertain. V lost 1 base and J lost 5, with 8 bases in between. CDR1 is LGHNA, CDR2 YSLEER, per germline. The CDR3 spans 13 residues. CDR3 residues: CASSQGPIETQYF. In DNA form, the CDR3 reads TGCGCCAGCAGCCAAGGGCCAATTGAGACCCAGTACTTC.

Note on this clone: The same CDR3 is also encoded by other DNA sequences in this sample. The DNA for the CDR3 is TGTGCCAGTAGTGACTATAGCAATCAGCCCCAGCATTTT. It translates to CASSDYSNQPQHF. The chain recombines TRBV19 with TRBJ1-5, with D unclear. CDR3 length equals 13 residues. Germline CDR1 LNHDA, CDR2 SQIVND (reference sequence). The germline V and J ends were trimmed by 5 bases and 0 bases, with 5 bases remaining between them.

This sequence joins TRBV7-3 and TRBJ2-3; D is tentatively TRBD1 or TRBD2 (5 bases each). The CDR3 is 15 amino acids. CDR1 and CDR2 from the germline V gene are SGHTA and FQGTGA. Trimming left V 0 bases short and J 6 bases short, with 13 bases between. CDR3 nucleotides: TGTGCCAGCAGCTTAACGGGGGAGCCAGGGGATACGCAGTATTTT. Amino acids: CASSLTGEPGDTQYF.

J is TRBJ2-1 and V is TRBV27, with 7 bases matching TRBD2. This CDR3 spans 13 amino acids. Unmatched junction bases numbered 2, after V lost 4 bases and J lost 5 bases. Germline V gene sequence: CDR1 MNHEY, CDR2 SMNVEV (reference sequence). The CDR3 loop reads CASSWLADNEQFF. In DNA form, the CDR3 reads TGTGCCAGCAGTTGGCTAGCGGACAATGAGCAGTTCTTC.

This clone was recorded once. This rearrangement joins TRBV30 to TRBJ2-5; TRBD1 aligns across 8 bases. V lost 1 base, J lost 4 bases, and 2 bases stayed unmatched. This CDR3 has 13 amino acids. Germline V CDR1 and CDR2: GTSNPN, SVGIG (reference sequence). CDR3 nucleotide sequence: TGTGCCTGGAGTGAGGACAGGGCAGAGACCCAGTACTTC. It encodes CAWSEDRAETQYF.

J is TRBJ2-5 and V is TRBV29-1, with a tentative D call TRBD1 (5 bases). V was pared by 1 base and J by 5 bases, with 14 bases between. Germline CDR1 reads SQVTM; CDR2 reads ANQGSEA. The CDR3 spans 14 residues. The CDR3 sequence is CSVEGARVTETQYF. CDR3 DNA sequence: TGCAGCGTTGAAGGGGCCAGGGTAACGGAGACCCAGTACTTC.

Note on this clone: Within the sample, other DNA sequences also encode this same CDR3. The chain carries TRBV15 and TRBJ1-5; D uncertain. Trimming removed 1 base from V and 4 bases from J, with 5 bases in between. The CDR3 consists of 13 residues. Per the germline V gene, CDR1 is LNHNV and CDR2 is YYDKDF (reference sequence). As DNA, the CDR3 is TGTGCCACCAGCAGAGTTGAAAATCAGCCCCAGCATTTT. This encodes CATSRVENQPQHF. Complete variable domain (other parts from reference TRBV15 and TRBJ1-5): DAMVIQNPRYQVTQFGKPVTLSCSQTLNHNVMYWYQQKSSQAPKLLFHYYDKDFNNEADTPDNFQSRRPNTSFCFLDIRSPGLGDTAMYLCATSRVENQPQHFGDGTRLSIL.